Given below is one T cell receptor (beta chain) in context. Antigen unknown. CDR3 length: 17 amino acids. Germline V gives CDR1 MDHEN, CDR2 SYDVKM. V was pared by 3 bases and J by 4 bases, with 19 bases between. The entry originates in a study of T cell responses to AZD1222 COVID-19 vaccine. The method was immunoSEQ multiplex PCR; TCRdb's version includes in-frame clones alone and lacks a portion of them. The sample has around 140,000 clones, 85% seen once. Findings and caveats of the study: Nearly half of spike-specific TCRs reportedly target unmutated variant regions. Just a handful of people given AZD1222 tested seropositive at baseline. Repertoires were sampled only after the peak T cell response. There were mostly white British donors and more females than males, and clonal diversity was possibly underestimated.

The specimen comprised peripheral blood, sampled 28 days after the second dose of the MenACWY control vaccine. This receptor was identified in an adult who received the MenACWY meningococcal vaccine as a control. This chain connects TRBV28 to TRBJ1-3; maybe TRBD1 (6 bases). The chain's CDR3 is CASSFEAGEFTGNTIYF. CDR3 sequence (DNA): TGTGCCAGCAGTTTTGAGGCAGGGGAATTTACCGGAAACACCATATATTTT.